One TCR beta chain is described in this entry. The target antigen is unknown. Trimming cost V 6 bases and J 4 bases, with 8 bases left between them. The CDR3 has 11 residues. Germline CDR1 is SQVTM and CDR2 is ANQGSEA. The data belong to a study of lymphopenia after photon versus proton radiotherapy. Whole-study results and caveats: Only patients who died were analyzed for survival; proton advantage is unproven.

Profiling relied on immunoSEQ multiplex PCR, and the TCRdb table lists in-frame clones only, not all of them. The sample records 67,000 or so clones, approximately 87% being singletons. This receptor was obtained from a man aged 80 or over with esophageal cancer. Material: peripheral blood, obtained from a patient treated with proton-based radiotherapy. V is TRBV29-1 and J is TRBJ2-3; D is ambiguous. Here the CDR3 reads CSVLFSDTQYF. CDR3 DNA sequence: TGCAGCGTCCTCTTTTCAGATACGCAGTATTTT.